Listed below are T cell receptor beta chains from one sample, sequenced in a study of T-cell reconstitution after alpha-beta-depleted transplantation in children. MiXCR was run by TCRdb on the PCR reads, yielding one entry per CDR3 protein. The repertoire holds around 78,000 distinct CDR3 sequences, with about 7.3% as singletons. Sequencing used PBMCs from the stem cell graft donor, obtained from the stem cell graft. The receptor set was obtained from a human donor who donated a stem cell graft to a child with acute lymphoblastic leukemia. Both conserved end residues are part of each CDR3. Fields, in order: J gene, clone size, V gene, D gene, CDR3 protein, CDR3 DNA. The D gene is left open where the match is weak. Where a row states a size, it is once, few, many or the class of an expanded clone; other rows omit it.

>TRBJ2-7|NA|TRBV6-1|NA
CASSGQRSYEQYF
TGTGCCAGCAGTGGACAGCGGTCCTACGAGCAGTACTTC
>TRBJ1-4|few|TRBV20-1|TRBD1
CSAQHLQGSKLFF
TGCAGTGCCCAACACCTACAGGGGTCAAAACTGTTTTTT
>TRBJ2-1|many|TRBV4-3|NA
CASSHRMGRVASDNEQFF
TGCGCCAGCAGCCATAGAATGGGTAGGGTGGCATCGGACAATGAGCAGTTCTTC
>TRBJ1-2|NA|TRBV6-5|NA
CASSSPDSGYGYTF
TGTGCCAGCAGTTCCCCTGACTCTGGGTATGGCTACACCTTC
>TRBJ2-1|many|TRBV24-1|NA
CATSDVRGNEQFF
TGTGCCACCAGTGATGTCAGGGGAAATGAGCAGTTCTTC
>TRBJ2-1|many|TRBV6-5|NA
CASSYGQVSYNEQFF
TGTGCCAGCAGTTACGGGCAGGTTTCCTACAATGAGCAGTTCTTC
>TRBJ1-4|many|TRBV12-3/TRBV12-4|NA
CASSRSSREKLFF
TGTGCCAGCAGCCGATCCTCTAGGGAAAAACTGTTTTTT
>TRBJ2-2|NA|TRBV6-4|NA
CASGGGANTGELFF
TGTGCCAGCGGAGGGGGCGCGAACACCGGGGAGCTGTTTTTT
>TRBJ2-5|few|TRBV6-2/TRBV6-3|NA
CASSYSSGETQYF
TGTGCCAGCAGTTACTCTTCGGGAGAGACCCAGTACTTC
>TRBJ1-2|many|TRBV12-3/TRBV12-4|NA
CASTTFTGTFYGYTF
TGTGCCAGCACCACCTTTACCGGGACCTTCTATGGCTACACCTTC
>TRBJ2-5|many|TRBV18|NA
CASSPPKVYSQETQYF
TGTGCCAGCTCACCACCTAAAGTCTACAGCCAAGAGACCCAGTACTTC
>TRBJ2-1|NA|TRBV20-1|TRBD2
CSARTLRELNNEQFF
TGCAGTGCTAGAACCCTGCGGGAGTTGAACAATGAGCAGTTCTTC
>TRBJ1-5|many|TRBV5-1|NA
CASSLEGQYNQPQHF
TGCGCCAGCAGCTTGGAAGGGCAGTACAATCAGCCCCAGCATTTT
>TRBJ1-6|many|TRBV7-2|TRBD1
CASSYKTGGVNSPLHF
TGTGCCAGCAGCTATAAGACAGGGGGCGTGAATTCACCCCTCCACTTT
>TRBJ1-5|many|TRBV18|NA
CASSPSRARNSNQPQHF
TGTGCCAGCTCACCGTCGCGGGCGCGAAATAGCAATCAGCCCCAGCATTTT
>TRBJ2-1|many|TRBV6-5|NA
CASSYGALGDNEQFF
TGTGCCAGCAGTTACGGGGCCCTTGGTGACAATGAGCAGTTCTTC
>TRBJ2-3|many|TRBV6-4|TRBD2
CASSTSDGTDTQYF
TGTGCCAGCAGTACTAGCGATGGCACAGATACGCAGTATTTT
>TRBJ1-1|NA|TRBV4-3|NA
CASSPGVGGNTEAFF
TGCGCCAGCAGCCCAGGGGTGGGGGGGAACACTGAAGCTTTCTTT
>TRBJ2-5|few|TRBV5-1|NA
CASSSGIGMEETQYF
TGCGCCAGCAGCTCGGGAATCGGGATGGAAGAGACCCAGTACTTC
>TRBJ2-1|many|TRBV9|TRBD1
CASSPGQGGNEQFF
TGTGCCAGCAGCCCAGGACAGGGAGGTAATGAGCAGTTCTTC
>TRBJ2-7|NA|TRBV23-1|TRBD1
CASSQSQGDSYEQYF
TGCGCCAGCAGTCAATCCCAGGGGGACTCCTACGAGCAGTACTTC
>TRBJ2-3|many|TRBV4-3|NA
CASSQDGKLHGDTQYF
TGCGCCAGCAGCCAAGATGGGAAGCTCCACGGAGATACGCAGTATTTT
>TRBJ2-5|many|TRBV7-9|NA
CASSRDLGGQETQYF
TGTGCCAGCAGCAGGGACTTAGGGGGGCAGGAGACCCAGTACTTC
>TRBJ1-1|NA|TRBV27|NA
CASSDGLTTEAFF
TGTGCCAGCAGTGACGGACTGACCACTGAAGCTTTCTTT
>TRBJ2-3|NA|TRBV7-9|NA
CASSPPLDTQYF
TGTGCCAGCAGCCCACCCCTAGATACGCAGTATTTT